This T cell receptor beta chain stems from a study of blood T cell repertoires in COVID-19. Turning to the study itself: Whether acute or convalescent, the COVID-19 samples came from the United States, Italy and Spain. The analysed material was cDNA or gDNA that came from T cells, B-cell-depleted T cells, or PBMCs.

In the source study's methods: Reference gene primers were amplified, and this amplification served to estimate nucleated cell counts. Only in-frame clones appear in the TCRdb table, and some are missing; sequencing was by immunoSEQ multiplex PCR. The V and J calls and clone size come from that table; D and trimming were worked out from the DNA. The sample carries about 170,000 clones, approximately 83% recorded once. The CDR3 has 14 residues. The ends were cut back, 6 bases at V and 5 bases at J, with 16 bases in the middle. In germline, CDR1 is LNHDA, CDR2 SQIVND (reference sequence). V is TRBV19 and J is TRBJ1-1, with D perhaps matching TRBD1 (5 bases). The sequenced sample was peripheral blood. The source of this sequence is a human donor with acute or convalescent COVID-19. The donor label of this sample is uncertain. The CDR3 spells CASSATGLRTEAFF. The CDR3, as DNA: TGTGCCAGTAGCGCCACAGGTTTGCGGACTGAAGCTTTCTTT.